Sequencing of this TCR beta chain was carried out in a study of blood T cell repertoires in COVID-19. Study-level background: Researchers got acute and convalescent COVID-19 samples from the United States, Italy and Spain. PBMCs, B-cell-depleted T cells, or T cells were the source of the cDNA or gDNA that made up the material.

CDR3 length: 15 residues. Germline V lookup: CDR1 MNHEY, CDR2 SMNVEV (reference sequence). V lost 4 bases to trimming and J lost 7 bases; unmatched junction nucleotides: 8. Study processing details: Reference gene primer amplification yielded estimated nucleated cell counts. Sequencing used immunoSEQ multiplex PCR; TCRdb keeps in-frame clones, though not all of them. The V and J calls and the clone size are those of that table, but D and trimming were determined from the DNA. The data hold about 180,000 clones, with roughly 90% observed a single time. This chain joins TRBV27 and TRBJ2-1; 9 positions agree with TRBD1. The source material was peripheral blood. This clonotype was sampled from a middle-aged man with acute or convalescent COVID-19. This CDR3 reads CASSSPGTGLNEQFF. Written as DNA, the CDR3 is TGTGCCAGCAGTTCACCCGGGACAGGGTTAAATGAGCAGTTCTTC.